Following are 18 T cell receptor beta chains from one sample sequenced in a study of shared clonotypes between healthy human individuals. As defined, naive CD8 cells were CD45RO-negative and positively selected for CCR7, with terminally differentiated effector memory CD45RA+ cells excluded. The protocol was immunoSEQ multiplex PCR, while the TCRdb copy is restricted to in-frame clones and leaves out a portion. In the table there are 2 million to 2.5 million clones, about 93% of which are singletons. What was sequenced was naive CD8+ T cells from PBMCs. The source is a man in his late teens or twenties in good health. Some clones in this sample may be carry-over from other donors' samples.

J is TRBJ2-7 and V is TRBV27; 11 bases agree with TRBD2. Germline-derived CDR1 and CDR2 are MNHEY and SMNVEV (reference sequence). There are 16 residues in the CDR3. The V segment lost 3 bases and the J segment 4 bases; nucleotides outside the gene matches: 8. CDR3 loop: CASSFYSGRALYEQYF. The DNA of the CDR3 is TGTGCCAGCAGTTTCTATAGCGGGAGGGCCTTGTACGAGCAGTACTTC.

V gene TRBV28 combines with J gene TRBJ2-7; D is unclear. Between the trimmed V and J ends, which lost 5 bases and 6 bases, there was a span of 17 bases. The CDR3 loop spans 14 amino acids. CDR1 and CDR2 (germline): MDHEN, SYDVKM. CDR3 protein: CASSVDEASGEQYF. CDR3 in DNA: TGTGCCAGCAGTGTTGATGAGGCTTCGGGCGAGCAGTACTTC.

This chain joins TRBV5-6 and TRBJ2-1; 9 positions agree with TRBD2. J was trimmed by 3 bases and V by 4 bases; bases with no gene match: 8. The CDR3 has 16 residues. Germline V gives CDR1 SGHDT, CDR2 YYEEEE. CDR3 sequence: CASSTAREGVYNEQFF. For the CDR3, the DNA is TGTGCCAGCAGCACCGCGCGGGAGGGCGTCTACAATGAGCAGTTCTTC.

V gene TRBV7-2 combines with J gene TRBJ2-7; 7 positions match TRBD1. Germline CDR1 and CDR2: SGHTA and FQGNSA. The CDR3 is made up of 14 amino acids. Germline trimming cut 5 bases from V and 3 bases from J; bases unmatched to any gene: 7. The CDR3 nucleotides are TGTGCCAGCAGCCAAAGGACAGGAATCTACGAGCAGTACTTC. It yields the protein CASSQRTGIYEQYF.

The chain uses TRBV6-1 and TRBJ2-1; no definite D call. The V end lost 2 bases, the J end lost 7 bases, and 12 bases lay between the germline ends. Germline V gives CDR1 MNHNS, CDR2 SASEGT. The CDR3 contains 14 residues. As DNA, the CDR3 is TGTGCCAGCAGTGAAAGGTTTGGGGTTAATGAGCAGTTCTTC. It translates to CASSERFGVNEQFF.

This chain uses TRBV27 with TRBJ1-1; D might be TRBD1 (6 bases). The V gene lost 4 bases and the J gene lost 0 bases, with 12 bases spanning the gap. Germline CDR1 reads MNHEY; CDR2 reads SMNVEV (reference sequence). The CDR3 runs to 15 residues. CDR3 coding DNA: TGTGCCAGCAGTTCCCGTCAGGGGATGAACACTGAAGCTTTCTTT. Translating gives CASSSRQGMNTEAFF.

The chain links TRBV27 to TRBJ2-5; D uncertain. Germline V CDR1 and CDR2: MNHEY, SMNVEV (reference sequence). This CDR3 has 14 amino acids. With 4 bases removed from V and 2 bases from J, the gap between germline ends came to 11 bases. Here the CDR3 reads CASSSRTLQETQYF. The CDR3 bases are TGTGCCAGCAGTTCTCGGACCCTTCAAGAGACCCAGTACTTC.

This clone has only one observation. The gene calls are TRBV7-2 and TRBJ1-1, with unresolved D. The CDR3 is made up of 14 amino acids. Trimming took 1 base from V and 11 from J, leaving 17 bases between them. The germline gives CDR1 SGHTA, CDR2 FQGNSA. CDR3 in amino acids: CASSLGLAALGAFF. CDR3 coding DNA: TGTGCCAGCAGCTTAGGCCTGGCAGCGCTTGGGGCTTTCTTT.

The V call is TRBV4-3, the J call TRBJ2-7, with D uncertain. Per germline, CDR1 LGHNA and CDR2 YSLEER. There are 13 residues in the CDR3. V gave up 4 bases and J gave up 5 bases, with 12 bases separating them. CDR3 sequence reads: CASSLVRAHEQYF. As DNA, the CDR3 is TGCGCCAGCAGCCTCGTTCGGGCCCACGAGCAGTACTTC.

This clone has just one count. V gene TRBV5-4 combines with J gene TRBJ1-1; D possibly corresponds to TRBD1 (5 bases). V was pared by 2 bases and J by 4 bases, with 12 bases between. The CDR3 has 14 residues. CDR1 and CDR2 from the germline V gene are SGHNT and YYREEE (reference sequence). This CDR3 reads CASSFRDFPTEAFF. For the CDR3, the DNA is TGTGCCAGCAGCTTCAGGGATTTTCCCACTGAAGCTTTCTTT. Filled out from reference TRBV5-4 and TRBJ1-1, the complete variable domain reads ETGVTQSPTHLIKTRGQQVTLRCSSQSGHNTVSWYQQALGQGPQFIFQYYREEENGRGNFPPRFSGLQFPNYSSELNVNALELDDSALYLCASSFRDFPTEAFFGQGTRLTVV.

This chain connects TRBV9 to TRBJ2-1, with 15 bases identical to TRBD2. With V trimmed by 3 bases and J by 1 base, 2 bases remained unmatched. The CDR3 has 17 amino acids. CDR1 and CDR2 (germline): SGDLS, YYNGEE. The CDR3 loop is CASSDGTSGRSYNEQFF. CDR3 DNA sequence: TGTGCCAGCAGCGATGGGACTAGCGGGAGGTCCTACAATGAGCAGTTCTTC.

V usage is TRBV5-1 and J usage is TRBJ1-1, with 9 bases lining up with TRBD1. The V gene's germline CDR1 is SGHRS and CDR2 YFSETQ. V lost 4 bases and J lost 6; bases outside the gene matches: 10. This CDR3 is 15 amino acids long. The CDR3 DNA is TGCGCCAGCAGCCCCCCGGGACAGGGTAGGCCTGAAGCTTTCTTT. Its translation: CASSPPGQGRPEAFF.

V and J are TRBV16 and TRBJ1-4; D uncertain. CDR3 size: 16 residues. CDR1 KGHSY and CDR2 FQNENV come from the germline V gene. Trimming left V 3 bases short and J 9 bases short, with 20 bases between. The CDR3 nucleotides read TGTGCCAGCAGCCACGATCTAGCCGCCGGGAGTCAAAAACTGTTTTTT. It specifies CASSHDLAAGSQKLFF.

The genes are TRBV27 and TRBJ1-5; 7 nucleotides agree with TRBD1. The CDR3 consists of 12 residues. The germline gives CDR1 MNHEY, CDR2 SMNVEV (reference sequence). V shed 6 bases, J shed 7 bases, and the junction held 3 bases outside the gene matches. CDR3 nucleotide sequence: TGTGCCAGCAGGACAGGGATCCAGCCCCAGCATTTT. It specifies CASRTGIQPQHF.

A single count supports this clone. The junction does not match germline at one end; this may be a read error. This sequence joins TRBV27 and TRBJ1-2; 8 bases are a match to TRBD1. This CDR3 is built from 14 residues. Germline assignment: CDR1 MNHEY and CDR2 SMNVEV (reference sequence). This chain's CDR3 is CASSSLTGGDHYSF. CDR3 bases: TGTGCCAGCAGTTCATTAACAGGGGGGGATCACTATAGCTTC.

The chain links TRBV6-1 to TRBJ2-7; 8 nucleotides agree with TRBD1. With 7 bases clipped from V and 5 bases from J, the junction kept 10 bases outside the gene matches. This CDR3 is built from 14 residues. Germline lookup yields CDR1 MNHNS and CDR2 SASEGT. CDR3 amino acids: CASTKDRGRDEQYF. As DNA, the CDR3 is TGTGCCAGCACCAAAGACAGGGGAAGGGACGAGCAGTACTTC.

The CDR3 sequence: CASSSRGKLAGVAGELFF. As DNA, the CDR3 is TGTGCCAGTAGTAGCCGCGGGAAACTAGCGGGAGTTGCCGGGGAGCTGTTTTTT. This sequence joins TRBV19 and TRBJ2-2; 11 nucleotides match TRBD2. The V and J ends lost 4 bases and 6 bases, in that order; junction bases with no gene match: 13. Germline V gives CDR1 LNHDA, CDR2 SQIVND (reference sequence). The CDR3 consists of 18 residues.

Only one count was recorded for this clone. The chain has TRBV28 and TRBJ1-5; 8 bases are shared with TRBD1. The junction had 5 bases not matched to a gene; V was cut back by 6 bases and J by 1 base. The CDR3 totals 15 residues. CDR1 is MDHEN, CDR2 SYDVKM, per germline. DNA of the CDR3: TGTGCCAGCAGGGGACAGGTATCAAGCAATCAGCCCCAGCATTTT. Residues: CASRGQVSSNQPQHF.